Sequencing of this T cell receptor beta chain was carried out in a study of breast tumors, draining lymph nodes, adjacent tissues. TCRdb re-called the multiplex PCR reads with MiXCR, one entry per CDR3 protein. The repertoire includes roughly 70,000 distinct CDR3 sequences, roughly 44% of them detected once, and 8.4% sits in the top ten. CDR1 and CDR2 from the germline V gene are LNHDA and SQIVND (reference sequence). The junction had 3 bases not matched to a gene; V was cut back by 3 bases and J by 1 base. The CDR3 covers 15 residues. Note on this clonotype: The antigen is not known.

Broader study findings: That most tumor T cells come from lymph nodes remained unproven. Tumors had less TCR diversity than lymph nodes, more than nontumor tissue. Compared with basal-like, luminal-like tumors shared significantly more repertoire with nontumor tissue.

The V call is TRBV19, the J call TRBJ1-5, with 7 bases lining up with TRBD1. This clonotype was sampled from a female donor with breast cancer. Some clones in this sample may be carry-over from other donors' samples. Sequenced: breast tumor tissue. CDR3 protein: CASSMYRGSNQPQHF. The CDR3 DNA reads TGTGCCAGTAGTATGTACAGGGGAAGCAATCAGCCCCAGCATTTT.